This TCR beta chain was recorded in a study of cytomegalovirus exposure and HLA in healthy donors. As for the study in general: About 85 million unique TCR sequences came from HLA-typed donors in an early release.

Points from the study as a whole: Rare TCR sequences predominated, though certain public TCRs were found in many donors. Per a prior analysis, the majority of TCR beta V segments were productive roughly 87% or roughly 30% of the time.

Trimming left V 3 bases short and J 10 bases short, with 10 bases between. CDR1 is MNHEY and CDR2 is SMNVEV in the germline V gene (reference sequence). The CDR3 has 13 residues. The PCR ran on 60 Vbeta and 13 Jbeta primers. Measured with immunoSEQ multiplex PCR; TCRdb has only the in-frame clones, and not every one. The sample has just over 200,000 clones, approximately 78% seen once. On this clone: Antigen unknown.

The chain couples TRBV27 to TRBJ1-6, with unresolved D. The clonotype comes from a middle-aged woman in good health and CMV-seronegative. The material sequenced was PBMCs. DNA of the CDR3: TGTGCCAGCAGTTTCCGGGGTATCTCACCCCTCCACTTT. Its protein is CASSFRGISPLHF.